The T cell receptor beta chain described here comes from a study of blood T cell repertoires in COVID-19. This clone was seen only a few times. V trimming: 4 bases; J trimming: 4 bases; junction bases outside the gene matches: 5. Per the germline V gene, CDR1 is SGDLS and CDR2 is YYNGEE. CDR3 length: 14 residues. Assay: immunoSEQ multiplex PCR; the TCRdb copy retains only in-frame clones and omits some. The sample comprises about 120,000 clones, less than 90% of which are singletons, and about 8% rests with the top ten. This sequence was found in a man aged 70-80 years who had recovered from COVID-19. Input material: peripheral blood. This sequence joins TRBV9 and TRBJ2-7; 10 bases fit TRBD1. This CDR3 is CASSLTGQGYEQYF. CDR3 bases: TGTGCCAGCAGCTTAACGGGACAGGGGTACGAGCAGTACTTC.